This T cell receptor beta chain was sequenced during a study of preoperative IRX-2 immunotherapy in early breast cancer. This clone is categorized as hyperexpanded. This sample's treatment: preoperative locoregional IRX-2 cytokine immunotherapy. Only in-frame clones appear in the TCRdb table, and some are missing; sequencing was by immunoSEQ multiplex PCR. The table records roughly 250 clones, 81% of them present only once. With 3 bases removed from V and 1 base from J, the gap between germline ends came to 19 bases. This CDR3 has 17 amino acids. Looked up from germline, CDR1 is SQVTM and CDR2 is ANQGSEA.

The rearrangement joins TRBV29-1 to TRBJ2-1; TRBD2 might be the D (6 bases). The specimen was normal tissue next to the tumor, collected from a patient treated with IRX-2 immunotherapy. This clonotype was obtained from a human donor with breast cancer. DNA for the CDR3: TGCAGCGTTGAGGGGAATACGGGAGTCAGGTCCTACAATGAGCAGTTCTTC. The encoded protein is CSVEGNTGVRSYNEQFF.